This TCR beta chain originates from a study of blood T cells in healthy people across ages. Across the study: About one barcoded beta molecule per two T cells was the capture yield of template switching.

The second PCR ran about 6 to 12 cycles with a sample-barcoded 5' primer and J-beta primers. TCRdb passed the 5' RACE reads through MiXCR, listing each CDR3 protein once. This repertoire shows about a million distinct CDR3 sequences, 30% to 40% found once; its top ten account for around 13%. CDR3 length: 13 amino acids. Germline CDR1 is SQVTM and CDR2 is ANQGSEA. The TCR comes from a man between 18 and 29 years old in good health. The specimen was blood. The rearrangement joins TRBV29-1 to TRBJ2-5; the D gene is possibly TRBD2 (6 bases). The end of the DNA is better explained by TRBJ2-7, so the J call may be wrong. The CDR3 DNA is TGCAGCGTTGATCCCCGCGGGGTCTACGAGCAGTACTTC. This codes for CSVDPRGVYEQYF.